The 15 T cell receptor beta chains reported below all come from one sample, sequenced in a study of cytomegalovirus exposure and HLA in healthy donors. PCR primers comprised 60 Vbeta and 13 Jbeta primers. Assay used: immunoSEQ multiplex PCR; TCRdb lists only in-frame clones, some missing. This table holds about 160,000 clones, 82% found once. Sequenced material: PBMCs. The receptors here all came from a male donor in good health and CMV-seronegative.

CDR3 residues: CSVSLVGGGWKETQYF. CDR3 in DNA: TGCAGCGTCTCTCTTGTAGGGGGCGGGTGGAAAGAGACCCAGTACTTC. The gene calls are TRBV29-1 and TRBJ2-5; TRBD1 aligns across 7 bases. V lost 6 bases to trimming and J lost 3 bases; unmatched junction nucleotides: 16. The CDR3 length is 16 residues. Per the germline V gene, CDR1 is SQVTM and CDR2 is ANQGSEA.

This clone was picked up a small number of times. This chain joins TRBV28 and TRBJ2-7, with unresolved D. V shed 4 bases and J shed 7 bases, with 8 bases lying between them. The CDR3 contains 11 residues. Germline values: CDR1 MDHEN, CDR2 SYDVKM. The CDR3 DNA sequence: TGTGCCAGCAGTTCTGGCTGGGAGCAGTACTTC. Translated: CASSSGWEQYF.

V is TRBV10-1 and J is TRBJ2-5, with 8 bases aligning to TRBD1. The CDR3 length is 17 residues. Trimming took 5 bases from V and 5 from J; bases not matched to a gene: 16. Germline V gene lookup returns CDR1 WNHNN and CDR2 SYGVQD (reference sequence). CDR3 amino acids: CASSPSPDRDLPETQYF. CDR3 DNA: TGCGCCAGCAGTCCCAGCCCGGACAGGGATTTGCCGGAGACCCAGTACTTC.

The chain carries TRBV6-4 and TRBJ1-5, with TRBD1 matching 8 bases. The CDR3 loop spans 16 amino acids. The V gene end was trimmed by 1 base and the J gene end by 5 bases; junction bases not matched to a gene: 7. Germline values: CDR1 MRHNA, CDR2 SNTAGT. CDR3 in DNA: TGTGCCAGCAGTGACTACCGGACAGGGTTCGATCAGCCCCAGCATTTT. This sequence encodes CASSDYRTGFDQPQHF.

This clone has just a few counts. This sample also contains other DNA sequences that code for the same CDR3. The V and J genes are TRBV15 and TRBJ1-5; D is ambiguous. CDR3 length: 12 residues. The V end lost 1 base, the J end lost 5 bases, and 3 bases lay between the germline ends. Germline V gives CDR1 LNHNV, CDR2 YYDKDF (reference sequence). CDR3 coding DNA: TGTGCCACCAGCAGAGCCGATCAGCCCCAGCATTTT. Translation gives CATSRADQPQHF.

V usage is TRBV28 and J usage is TRBJ2-2, with 7 positions matching TRBD2. Trimming removed 5 bases from V and 4 bases from J; junction bases left unmatched: 7. This CDR3 region has 15 residues. The germline V gene has CDR1 MDHEN and CDR2 SYDVKM. CDR3: CASSRGSPTTGELFF. The DNA for the CDR3 is TGTGCCAGCAGTCGCGGGAGCCCGACCACCGGGGAGCTGTTTTTT.

The chain joins TRBV7-2 to TRBJ2-1, with 8 bases identical to TRBD1. V shed 1 base and J 4 bases; nucleotides not matched to a gene: 3. Looked up from germline, CDR1 is SGHTA and CDR2 is FQGNSA. This CDR3 has 15 residues. The CDR3: CASSLGRGRYNEQFF. The CDR3, as DNA: TGTGCCAGCAGCTTAGGCAGGGGGCGATACAATGAGCAGTTCTTC. Supplemented by reference TRBV7-2 and TRBJ2-1, the full variable domain reads GAGVSQSPSNKVTEKGKDVELRCDPISGHTALYWYRQSLGQGLEFLIYFQGNSAPDKSGLPSDRFSAERTGGSVSTLTIQRTQQEDSAVYLCASSLGRGRYNEQFFGPGTRLTVL.

This chain links TRBV27 with TRBJ2-7; 9 nucleotides align to TRBD1. The V gene's germline CDR1 is MNHEY and CDR2 SMNVEV (reference sequence). This CDR3 spans 12 amino acids. The V gene end was trimmed by 5 bases and the J gene end by 11 bases; junction bases not matched to a gene: 7. The CDR3 sequence is CASSRGQGLEYF. The CDR3 coding sequence is TGTGCCAGCAGTCGCGGACAGGGGTTGGAGTACTTC.

The chain uses TRBV7-3 and TRBJ2-1, with 8 bases lining up with TRBD1. The CDR3 contains 15 residues. Trimming removed 5 bases from V and 3 bases from J; junction bases left unmatched: 6. Germline assignment: CDR1 SGHTA and CDR2 FQGTGA. The CDR3 DNA sequence: TGTGCCAGCAGCCTCGACAGGGGAGGCTACAATGAGCAGTTCTTC. It encodes CASSLDRGGYNEQFF. Full variable domain (missing parts from reference TRBV7-3 and TRBJ2-1): GAGVSQTPSNKVTEKGKYVELRCDPISGHTALYWYRQSLGQGPEFLIYFQGTGAADDSGLPNDRFFAVRPEGSVSTLKIQRTERGDSAVYLCASSLDRGGYNEQFFGPGTRLTVL.

The chain joins TRBV21-1 to TRBJ1-2; TRBD1 is the table's D call, not checked against the DNA. TRBV21-1 is recorded as a pseudogene. The CDR3 totals 18 residues. CDR3 residues: CASSKGETGQLNFYGYTF. The CDR3 DNA is TGTGCCAGCAGCAAAGGGGAGACGGGACAGCTAAACTTCTATGGCTACACCTTC.

Worth noting for this clone: In this CDR3 the conserved last residue, phenylalanine or tryptophan, is missing, so a read error is likely. The chain links TRBV5-1 to TRBJ1-2, with D perhaps TRBD1 (6 bases). The CDR3 covers 14 residues. V was pared by 3 bases and J by 2 bases, with 11 bases between. The germline V gene encodes CDR1 SGHRS and CDR2 YFSETQ. DNA of the CDR3: TGCGCCAGCAGCTCACAGGGCCGAAACTATGGCTACACCCTC. Translation gives CASSSQGRNYGYTL.

This rearrangement joins TRBV4-3 to TRBJ1-2, with 7 bases matching TRBD1. Unmatched junction bases numbered 9, after V lost 4 bases and J lost 4 bases. The CDR3 sequence is 15 residues long. Germline V gene sequence: CDR1 LGHNA, CDR2 YSLEER. CDR3 sequence (DNA): TGCGCCAGCAGCCTCATAGGGACAGAACTCTATGGCTACACCTTC. This codes for CASSLIGTELYGYTF.

The chain joins TRBV27 to TRBJ1-2; D gene ambiguous. The V end was cut by 6 bases, the J end by 0 bases, with 11 bases between. Germline V gene sequence: CDR1 MNHEY, CDR2 SMNVEV (reference sequence). This CDR3 is built from 14 residues. The CDR3 is CASRPGTANYGYTF. The CDR3 DNA is TGTGCCAGCAGACCGGGAACGGCTAACTATGGCTACACCTTC.

This chain uses TRBV30 with TRBJ1-1; D perhaps matches TRBD1 (5 bases). Trimming stripped 2 bases from V and 1 base from J, with 8 bases between. The CDR3 length is 13 residues. Germline V gene data show CDR1 as GTSNPN and CDR2 as SVGIG (reference sequence). The CDR3 here is CAWSRGGNTEAFF. For the CDR3, the DNA is TGTGCCTGGAGTCGCGGGGGGAACACTGAAGCTTTCTTT.

The V and J genes are TRBV7-3 and TRBJ2-3, with 7 bases aligning to TRBD2. Trimming removed 5 bases from V and 4 bases from J; junction bases left unmatched: 6. CDR1 is SGHTA, CDR2 FQGTGA, per germline. CDR3 length: 14 residues. The DNA for the CDR3 is TGTGCCAGCAGCCCAAGCGGGAACTCAGATACGCAGTATTTT. Encoded protein: CASSPSGNSDTQYF.